This TCR beta chain was sequenced during a study of metastatic and nonmetastatic thyroid tumors. Study overall: It was across blood and tumor or nodule tissue from malignant and benign thyroid patients that repertoires were compared. Findings and caveats of the study: The study reportedly found significantly higher TCR beta diversity in malignant thyroid tumors than benign nodules, in blood and tumor.

All patients were treatment-naive before thyroid surgery. The table lists this clone with many counts. The antigen is unknown. TCRdb re-called the PCR reads through MiXCR. Of about 69,000 clones listed, 13% to 15% are singletons. Germline V lookup: CDR1 MNHEY, CDR2 SVGEGT. This CDR3 has 12 residues. V lost 2 bases, J lost 6 bases, and 4 bases lay in between. Sequenced material: blood. The TCR was taken from a male donor with papillary thyroid cancer or a benign thyroid nodule (not recorded which). Some clones in this sample may be carry-over from other donors' samples. The chain links TRBV6-2 or TRBV6-3 to TRBJ2-2; D remains ambiguous. The CDR3 bases are TGTGCCAGCAGTTACGGGGCCGGGGAGCTGTTTTTT. Its protein product is CASSYGAGELFF.